The source of this T cell receptor beta chain is a study of T cells after yellow fever vaccination. TCRdb reprocessed the 5' RACE reads with MiXCR, giving one entry per CDR3 protein. The data show around 340,000 distinct CDR3 sequences, roughly 9.4% seen once. Overall study findings and caveats: Weaker, the secondary response had a peak occurring faster, on day 5 versus 15.

A word on this clonotype: The antigen is undetermined. Compared with germline, one end of the junction differs, possibly owing to a read error.

The germline CDR1 and CDR2 sequences are SGHRS and YFSETQ. This CDR3 region has 16 residues. The specimen comprised PBMCs, sampled on the day of the first yellow fever vaccination. V usage is TRBV5-1 and J usage is TRBJ2-1, with 7 positions matching TRBD1. The source is a man younger than 35 who received the YFV17D yellow fever vaccine. The CDR3 sequence: CASGTHPRQGSNDQFF. DNA for the CDR3: TGCGCCAGCGGGACGCACCCGAGACAGGGTAGCAATGATCAGTTCTTC. Supplemented by reference TRBV5-1 and TRBJ2-1, the full variable domain reads KAGVTQTPRYLIKTRGQQVTLSCSPISGHRSVSWYQQTPGQGLQFLFEYFSETQRNKGNFPGRFSGRQFSNSRSEMNVSTLELGDSALYLCASGTHPRQGSNDQFFGPGTRLTVL.